Presented here are 32 T cell receptor beta chains from one specimen sequenced in a study of cytomegalovirus exposure and HLA in healthy donors. Clones were sequenced by immunoSEQ multiplex PCR, and TCRdb holds only the in-frame ones, with some missing. The repertoire holds 150,000 to 180,000 clones, with 86% as singletons. The sample was PBMCs. The receptors derive from a human donor in good health.

This clone has only a few counts. This rearrangement joins TRBV18 to TRBJ1-1; 9 bases are a match to TRBD1. After removal of 4 bases from V and 2 bases from J, the junction contained 5 bases not matched to a gene. The CDR3 spans 15 residues. From germline, CDR1 is KGHSH and CDR2 LQKENI. The CDR3 coding sequence is TGTGCCAGCTCACAGACGGGACAGGGAAACACTGAAGCTTTCTTT. Translated, it gives CASSQTGQGNTEAFF.

The chain has TRBV2 and TRBJ1-2; 9 bases match TRBD1. V shed 5 bases, J shed 3 bases, and the junction held 10 bases outside the gene matches. The germline gives CDR1 SNHLY, CDR2 FYNNEI. The CDR3 sequence is 16 residues long. The CDR3: CASSTGGQGFDYGYTF. The CDR3 nucleotides read TGTGCCAGCAGTACAGGGGGACAGGGATTCGACTATGGCTACACCTTC. The variable domain in full, completed from reference TRBV2 and TRBJ1-2, reads EPEVTQTPSHQVTQMGQEVILRCVPISNHLYFYWYRQILGQKVEFLVSFYNNEISEKSEIFDDQFSVERPDGSNFTLKIRSTKLEDSAMYFCASSTGGQGFDYGYTFGSGTRLTVV.

The V and J genes are TRBV7-9 and TRBJ1-2; the D gene is possibly TRBD1 (6 bases). V lost 5 bases and J lost 5, with 12 bases in between. This CDR3 comprises 13 residues. Germline CDR1 reads SEHNR; CDR2 reads FQNEAQ (reference sequence). The chain's CDR3 is CASSDRTAYGYTF. The CDR3 DNA reads TGTGCCAGCAGCGACAGGACGGCGTATGGCTACACCTTC.

The chain is built from TRBV7-2 and TRBJ1-2; D may be TRBD1 (5 bases). This CDR3 comprises 13 residues. Germline V CDR1 and CDR2: SGHTA, FQGNSA. Between the trimmed V and J ends, which lost 5 bases and 8 bases, there was a span of 15 bases. CDR3 in DNA: TGTGCCAGCAGCCAGGACCAGGGTTACGGCTACACCTTC. Encoded protein: CASSQDQGYGYTF.

The chain recombines TRBV6-1 with TRBJ2-7, with a weak D call TRBD2 (5 bases). Trimming pared 1 base from V and 1 base from J, leaving 11 bases between. CDR1 is MNHNS and CDR2 is SASEGT in the germline V gene. This CDR3 contains 15 residues. The CDR3 region has the DNA TGTGCCAGCAGTGAAGGACCAGCGGAATCCTACGAGCAGTACTTC. This translates into CASSEGPAESYEQYF.

The rearrangement links TRBV19 to TRBJ2-7, with TRBD2 identical over 7 bases. V was pared by 10 bases and J by 7 bases, with 7 bases of the junction left unmatched. Germline V gene sequence: CDR1 LNHDA, CDR2 SQIVND (reference sequence). The CDR3 contains 11 residues. The CDR3 sequence is CATFLGGEQYF. For the CDR3, the DNA is TGTGCCACCTTCTTGGGAGGGGAGCAGTACTTC.

This clone has more than one count but fewer than ten. The genes are TRBV9 and TRBJ1-4; unclear D gene. The CDR3 totals 14 residues. Trimming took 0 bases from V and 3 from J, leaving 6 bases between them. CDR1 and CDR2 (germline): SGDLS, YYNGEE. The CDR3 protein is CASSVGGSNEKLFF. The CDR3 DNA follows: TGTGCCAGCAGCGTAGGAGGTTCTAATGAAAAACTGTTTTTT.

The chain links TRBV19 to TRBJ2-7; D possibly corresponds to TRBD2 (6 bases). V lost 1 base and J lost 3, with 7 bases in between. In germline, CDR1 is LNHDA, CDR2 SQIVND (reference sequence). This CDR3 is built from 13 residues. In DNA, the CDR3 is TGTGCCAGTAGTATAGGGGAGGACTACGAGCAGTACTTC. This codes for CASSIGEDYEQYF.

The V and J genes are TRBV11-2 and TRBJ1-2; TRBD1 is a possible D gene (5 bases). The CDR3 is 15 residues long. Germline values: CDR1 SGHAT, CDR2 FQNNGV. Trimming stripped 3 bases from V and 6 bases from J, with 17 bases between. The CDR3 region is CASSLQGVSSDGYTF. The CDR3 DNA sequence: TGTGCCAGCAGCTTGCAGGGTGTTAGTTCTGATGGCTACACCTTC.

The V and J genes are TRBV7-8 and TRBJ2-3; the D is unclear. Per the germline V gene, CDR1 is SGHVS and CDR2 is FQNEAQ. V gave up 5 bases and J gave up 0 bases, with 15 bases separating them. The CDR3 length is 16 residues. CDR3 protein: CASSLVVRLSTDTQYF. In DNA, the CDR3 is TGTGCCAGCAGCCTCGTCGTGAGGCTTAGCACAGATACGCAGTATTTT.

This rearrangement joins TRBV19 to TRBJ2-7, with D possibly being TRBD2 (5 bases). The CDR3 has 14 residues. The germline gives CDR1 LNHDA, CDR2 SQIVND (reference sequence). V was shortened by 1 base and J by 5 bases, with 12 bases between the two germline ends. The CDR3 loop is CASSIVPGLDEQYF. The CDR3 DNA sequence: TGTGCCAGTAGTATAGTTCCGGGGTTGGACGAGCAGTACTTC.

The gene calls are TRBV10-3 and TRBJ1-1; D ambiguous. In germline, CDR1 is ENHRY, CDR2 SYGVKD. The CDR3 runs 14 residues. The V gene lost 2 bases and the J gene lost 0 bases, with 7 bases spanning the gap. In nucleotides, the CDR3 is TGTGCCATCAGTGAGGACAACATGAACACTGAAGCTTTCTTT. It is translated as CAISEDNMNTEAFF.

The CDR3 DNA reads TGTGCCAGCAGTCTTGACAGCCACGCGAACACCGGGGAGCTGTTTTTT. This translates into CASSLDSHANTGELFF. This chain joins TRBV7-3 and TRBJ2-2; possible D gene TRBD1, 5 bases. The CDR3 extends over 16 amino acids. V dropped 6 bases and J dropped 0 bases, with 14 bases sitting between them. Germline V gives CDR1 SGHTA, CDR2 FQGTGA.

The J gene is TRBJ1-1, the V gene TRBV5-1; a weak D match, TRBD1 (5 bases). The V gene lost 3 bases and the J gene lost 2 bases, with 17 bases spanning the gap. The germline V gene encodes CDR1 SGHRS and CDR2 YFSETQ. This CDR3 has 16 amino acids. The CDR3 is CASSWRQGGGNTEAFF. Here the CDR3 DNA reads TGCGCCAGCAGCTGGCGGCAGGGAGGTGGTAACACTGAAGCTTTCTTT.

The chain is built from TRBV7-8 and TRBJ2-3, with 7 bases aligning to TRBD1. Unmatched junction bases numbered 10, after V lost 5 bases and J lost 5 bases. The CDR3 totals 15 residues. Germline CDR1 and CDR2: SGHVS and FQNEAQ. The CDR3 DNA reads as TGTGCCAGCAGCCCCCGAAACAGGGGTGGAGATACGCAGTATTTT. Translated, it gives CASSPRNRGGDTQYF.

This clone was seen a single time. The V gene is TRBV14, the J gene TRBJ2-1; 8 bases are shared with TRBD1. Per the germline V gene, CDR1 is SGHDN and CDR2 is FVKESK. CDR3 size: 13 residues. With V trimmed by 1 base and J by 14 bases, 7 bases remained unmatched. CDR3 protein: CASSQVPGQGEFF. CDR3 coding DNA: TGTGCCAGCAGCCAAGTCCCCGGACAGGGAGAGTTCTTC.

This sequence joins TRBV5-1 and TRBJ1-2; 7 bases align to TRBD1. With V trimmed by 2 bases and J by 0 bases, 7 bases remained unmatched. The germline CDR1 and CDR2 sequences are SGHRS and YFSETQ. CDR3 length: 16 residues. DNA of the CDR3: TGCGCCAGCAGCTTTATCGGGACAGCGTCTAACTATGGCTACACCTTC. Translated, it gives CASSFIGTASNYGYTF. Full variable domain (missing parts from reference TRBV5-1 and TRBJ1-2): KAGVTQTPRYLIKTRGQQVTLSCSPISGHRSVSWYQQTPGQGLQFLFEYFSETQRNKGNFPGRFSGRQFSNSRSEMNVSTLELGDSALYLCASSFIGTASNYGYTFGSGTRLTVV.

This clone was recorded once. The gene calls are TRBV27 and TRBJ2-1; TRBD2 matches 12 bases. Germline CDR1 reads MNHEY; CDR2 reads SMNVEV (reference sequence). The CDR3 runs 15 residues. V lost 4 bases, J lost 6 bases, and 4 bases stayed unmatched. The CDR3 coding sequence is TGTGCCAGCAGTTCCGGGACTAGCGGGTCCAATGAGCAGTTCTTC. It translates to CASSSGTSGSNEQFF.

This clone appeared a single time. V usage is TRBV19 and J usage is TRBJ1-2; 8 nucleotides agree with TRBD1. V shed 6 bases, J shed 1 base, and the junction held 7 bases outside the gene matches. This CDR3 spans 15 amino acids. Per germline, CDR1 LNHDA and CDR2 SQIVND (reference sequence). The CDR3 DNA is TGTGCCAGTAGACTCGGACAGGGATTTAACTATGGCTACACCTTC. This encodes CASRLGQGFNYGYTF.

The count of this clone is one. The V call is TRBV2, the J call TRBJ1-6; D is uncertain. The length of the CDR3 is 13 residues. Trimming removed 8 bases at V and 0 bases at J, with 5 bases between. Germline V CDR1 and CDR2: SNHLY, FYNNEI. CDR3 region: CASSSSYNSPLHF. The CDR3, as DNA: TGTGCCAGCTCCAGCTCCTATAATTCACCCCTCCACTTT.

This rearrangement joins TRBV25-1 to TRBJ2-3; 8 bases agree with TRBD2. The CDR3 spans 17 residues. Germline CDR1 MGHDK, CDR2 SYGVNS. V trimming: 5 bases; J trimming: 3 bases; junction bases outside the gene matches: 13. The CDR3 DNA is TGTGCCAGCAGTCCAGCGGAGGCGGGGGGCGGAACAGATACGCAGTATTTT. Amino acid sequence: CASSPAEAGGGTDTQYF.

This chain uses TRBV28 with TRBJ2-3; 7 nucleotides match TRBD1. Germline values: CDR1 MDHEN, CDR2 SYDVKM. This CDR3 is built from 11 residues. V lost 3 bases, J lost 10 bases, and 1 base stayed unmatched. For the CDR3, the DNA is TGTGCCAGCAGTTTTCAGGGGGCGCAGTATTTT. This translates into CASSFQGAQYF.

The chain employs TRBV13 and TRBJ1-5, with D possibly matching TRBD1 (6 bases). V lost 0 bases and J 2 bases, leaving 20 bases between the germline ends. The CDR3 has 19 amino acids. CDR1 and CDR2 from the germline V gene are PRHDT and FYEKMQ (reference sequence). The CDR3 nucleotides are TGTGCCAGCAGCTTAGGGATTTACAGGGAAGGAGGACGCAATCAGCCCCAGCATTTT. This encodes CASSLGIYREGGRNQPQHF.

This chain connects TRBV7-3 to TRBJ2-2; 13 bases line up with TRBD2. The germline CDR1 and CDR2 sequences are SGHTA and FQGTGA. The trim removed 4 bases at V and 2 bases at J, leaving 10 bases unmatched. This CDR3 region has 19 residues. CDR3 protein: CASSSQGLAGRVNTGELFF. DNA for the CDR3: TGTGCCAGCAGCTCCCAGGGACTAGCGGGAAGGGTAAACACCGGGGAGCTGTTTTTT.

This chain connects TRBV19 to TRBJ2-3; TRBD2 might be the D (6 bases). V lost 0 bases, J lost 1 base, and 14 bases lay in between. The CDR3 loop spans 17 amino acids. The V gene's germline CDR1 is LNHDA and CDR2 SQIVND (reference sequence). This CDR3 is CASSIDAAGLGTDTQYF. The DNA for the CDR3 is TGTGCCAGTAGTATAGATGCGGCGGGACTGGGCACAGATACGCAGTATTTT. The full variable domain, in which reference TRBV19 and TRBJ2-3 provide the parts outside the CDR3, is DGGITQSPKYLFRKEGQNVTLSCEQNLNHDAMYWYRQDPGQGLRLIYYSQIVNDFQKGDIAEGYSVSREKKESFPLTVTSAQKNPTAFYLCASSIDAAGLGTDTQYFGPGTRLTVL.

This rearrangement joins TRBV28 to TRBJ1-2; no firm D call. Trimming shortened V by 4 bases and J by 0 bases, and 21 bases separated the two germline ends. Per the germline V gene, CDR1 is MDHEN and CDR2 is SYDVKM. CDR3 length: 18 amino acids. The CDR3 nucleotides are TGTGCCAGCAGTTCCCACCGCGAGCGGCAGGCGGCTAACTATGGCTACACCTTC. It codes for CASSSHRERQAANYGYTF.

The V call is TRBV28, the J call TRBJ2-7; D is perhaps TRBD2 (6 bases). With 5 bases removed from V and 2 bases from J, the gap between germline ends came to 19 bases. The CDR3 runs to 16 residues. Per the germline V gene, CDR1 is MDHEN and CDR2 is SYDVKM. CDR3 protein: CASSKIPSAKTYEQYF. Written as DNA, the CDR3 is TGTGCCAGCAGTAAAATCCCTAGCGCAAAGACCTACGAGCAGTACTTC.

This rearrangement joins TRBV7-3 to TRBJ1-6; D ambiguous. From germline, CDR1 is SGHTA and CDR2 FQGTGA. V gave up 1 base and J gave up 8 bases, with 6 bases separating them. The CDR3 has 13 residues. The CDR3 spells CASSLRAHSPLHF. Written as DNA, the CDR3 is TGTGCCAGCAGCTTAAGGGCACATTCACCCCTCCACTTT.

The V call is TRBV27, the J call TRBJ1-4; 9 nucleotides line up with TRBD1. With 3 bases clipped from V and 11 bases from J, the junction kept 4 bases outside the gene matches. Germline V gene lookup returns CDR1 MNHEY and CDR2 SMNVEV (reference sequence). The CDR3 extends over 13 amino acids. The CDR3 loop is CASSFWDRAKLFF. The CDR3 nucleotides are TGTGCCAGCAGTTTTTGGGACAGGGCCAAACTGTTTTTT.

The rearrangement links TRBV2 to TRBJ1-5, with D perhaps matching TRBD1 (6 bases). Germline lookup yields CDR1 SNHLY and CDR2 FYNNEI. The germline V and J ends were trimmed by 5 bases and 7 bases, with 12 bases remaining between them. The CDR3 extends over 13 amino acids. CDR3 in amino acids: CASSTGSVQPQHF. The CDR3, as DNA: TGTGCCAGCAGTACAGGGTCGGTGCAGCCCCAGCATTTT.

This chain uses TRBV4-1 with TRBJ2-7; D is possibly TRBD1 (6 bases). V gave up 2 bases and J gave up 1 base, with 12 bases separating them. Looked up from germline, CDR1 is MGHRA and CDR2 is YSYEKL. The CDR3 consists of 15 residues. The CDR3 DNA reads TGCGCCAGCAGCCAACCGGGACATCTATCCTACGAGCAGTACTTC. This encodes CASSQPGHLSYEQYF.

This chain links TRBV7-9 with TRBJ1-6; 7 bases match TRBD1. V gave up 3 bases and J gave up 7 bases; unmatched junction bases: 6. The CDR3 is 15 residues long. From germline, CDR1 is SEHNR and CDR2 FQNEAQ (reference sequence). In DNA form, the CDR3 reads TGTGCCAGCAGCTTCCCGGGACAGAAAAATTCACCCCTCCACTTT. Residues: CASSFPGQKNSPLHF.